The count of the clone carrying this T cell receptor (beta chain) is one. The data stem from a study of cytomegalovirus exposure and HLA in healthy donors. The study ran its PCR with 60 Vbeta and 13 Jbeta primers. Repertoires were generated with immunoSEQ multiplex PCR, while TCRdb's copy carries only in-frame clones and drops some. Here the sample spans about 130,000 clones, roughly three quarters being singletons. This clonotype was obtained from a middle-aged woman in good health and CMV-seronegative. Sequencing was carried out using PBMCs.

Here the CDR3 reads CASSQDTANSYEQYF. The CDR3 DNA reads as TGTGCCAGCAGCCAAGATACAGCAAACTCCTACGAGCAGTACTTC. The chain joins TRBV4-2 to TRBJ2-7; D is unclear. The CDR3 covers 15 residues. The V gene lost 0 bases and the J gene lost 0 bases, with 9 bases spanning the gap. Looked up from germline, CDR1 is LGHNA and CDR2 is YNFKEQ.